A selection of T cell receptor beta chains follows, all from one sample in a study of blood T cell repertoires in COVID-19. Some clones are missing from TCRdb's copy, which holds only in-frame ones; the method was immunoSEQ multiplex PCR. The sample contains 220,000 or so clones, roughly four fifths of which appear only once. The sequenced sample consisted of PBMCs or T cells enriched from blood (not recorded which). The receptors were gathered from a woman aged 55-69 years who had recovered from COVID-19. The CDR3 runs from the conserved cysteine through the conserved F or W. A D gene is named only where the DNA matches it firmly. Clone sizes are given selectively: once, few, many, or a class where the clone is expanded.

TRBV6-6	NA	once	TRBJ2-7	TGTGCCAGCAGTTACTCGAGGGAACCGGTCTACGAGCAGTACTTC	CASSYSREPVYEQYF
TRBV5-1	NA	few	TRBJ2-5	TGCGCCAGCAGCTTGGCCATCAGGGGGGTTGGGGAGACCCAGTACTTC	CASSLAIRGVGETQYF
TRBV9	NA	NA	TRBJ2-1	TGTGCCAGCAGCCCCCGCCTAGCGCCGAGCTCCTACAATGAGCAGTTCTTC	CASSPRLAPSSYNEQFF
TRBV27	TRBD2	NA	TRBJ2-3	TGTGCCAGCAGTCCCATAGCGGGGGGCTTAGGAACAGATACGCAGTATTTT	CASSPIAGGLGTDTQYF
TRBV7-9	TRBD1	NA	TRBJ1-1	TGTGCCAGCAGCCCCCAGGGGGCAGTCACTGAAGCTTTCTTT	CASSPQGAVTEAFF
TRBV7-3	TRBD2	NA	TRBJ2-5	TGTGCCAGCAGCTCGCGGGGGGCGGGTGAGACCCAGTACTTC	CASSSRGAGETQYF
TRBV21-1	NA	NA	TRBJ1-4	TGTGCCAGCAATTTCAGGGGGACCCGATTCGATAATGAAAAACTGTTTTTT	CASNFRGTRFDNEKLFF
TRBV7-9	TRBD1	NA	TRBJ1-1	TGTGCCAGCAGCTTACGACAGGGAGGTACTGAAGCTTTCTTT	CASSLRQGGTEAFF
TRBV19	NA	NA	TRBJ2-7	TGTGCCAGTAGTATTAAAGAGCAGTACTTC	CASSIKEQYF
TRBV4-3	NA	NA	TRBJ2-3	TGCGCCAGCAGCCCCTCCTTGACCGTAGCTAGCACAGATACGCAGTATTTT	CASSPSLTVASTDTQYF